These T cell receptor beta chains were read from a single sample in a study of T cell repertoires in cytomegalovirus infection. One entry per CDR3 protein results from TCRdb running MiXCR on the reads. The table records approximately 260,000 distinct CDR3 sequences, roughly a fifth of them present only once. These receptors have no identified antigens. Source: cultured PBMCs, taken from culture after CMV antigen stimulation. These receptors were obtained from a human donor in good health (CMV status not recorded). Some clones in this sample may be carry-over from other donors' samples. The CDR3 runs from the conserved cysteine through the conserved F or W. The D gene is left open where the match is weak. Clone size, where shown, is once, few, many, or a class for clones that have expanded.

TRBJ2-5,13,NA,TRBV20-1,few,TGCAGTGCTAGACAGGGACGTCAAGAGACCCAGTACTTC,CSARQGRQETQYF
TRBJ1-4,14,NA,TRBV7-3,many,TGTGCCAGCAGCGAACAGGGACCTAATGAAAAACTGTTTTTT,CASSEQGPNEKLFF
TRBJ2-5,14,NA,TRBV7-2,many,TGTGCCAGCAGCTTAGGACCAGGTCAAGAGACCCAGTACTTC,CASSLGPGQETQYF
TRBJ2-3,15,NA,TRBV5-8,NA,TGTGCCAGCAGCTTCGGGCGGGCGAGCACAGATACGCAGTATTTT,CASSFGRASTDTQYF
TRBJ1-5,17,TRBD1,TRBV6-6,NA,TGTGCCAGCGGAACCGCACAGGGGCCGTATAGCAATCAGCCCCAGCATTTT,CASGTAQGPYSNQPQHF
TRBJ2-3,12,NA,TRBV6-8,NA,TGTGCCAGCAGTTTTGCGGGGGATACGCAGTATTTT,CASSFAGDTQYF
TRBJ2-1,14,NA,TRBV6-6,NA,TGTGCCAGCACTCTAGGGGGGCGCAACAATGAGCAGTTCTTC,CASTLGGRNNEQFF
TRBJ2-1,15,TRBD2,TRBV20-1,NA,TGCAGTGCTAGTCGCCCCGGGACTAAACACAATGAGCAGTTCTTC,CSASRPGTKHNEQFF
TRBJ2-1,13,NA,TRBV12-3/TRBV12-4,NA,TGTGCCACCCTAGGACCTTTTCGCAATGAGCAGTTCTTC,CATLGPFRNEQFF
TRBJ1-5,14,NA,TRBV4-3,few,TGCGCCAGCAGCCTATCAGGGGTGGATCAGCCCCAGCATTTT,CASSLSGVDQPQHF